The 8 T cell receptor beta chains below come from one sample, sequenced in a study of shared clonotypes between healthy human individuals (dated by TCRdb to about 2020). Libraries were constructed by the immunoSEQ multiplex PCR assay. In TCRdb, the immuneACCESS table is reduced to in-frame sequences with V and J assigned. These tables do not hold every clone; where another copy was compared, an unresolved V gene accounts for under half, and the others remain unexplained. This sample has hundreds of thousands of clones in its table, and 60% to 85% of those were observed once. The ten biggest clones cover approximately 13% of the sample. Sequencing was done on a sample of PBMCs. The receptors were sampled from a middle-aged woman in good health. Some clones in this sample may be carry-over from other donors' samples.

This chain links TRBV7-8 with TRBJ1-5, with a weak D call TRBD1 (5 bases). Between the trimmed V and J ends, which lost 1 base and 7 bases, there was a span of 17 bases. The germline CDR1 and CDR2 sequences are SGHVS and FQNEAQ. The CDR3 length is 16 residues. As DNA, the CDR3 is TGTGCCAGCAGCTTAGGCTGGCAGGGTTCGGGACAGCCCCAGCATTTT. Translated: CASSLGWQGSGQPQHF.

CDR3 protein: CASSPGLEETTDTQYF. As DNA, the CDR3 is TGCGCCAGCAGCCCTGGACTGGAAGAGACCACAGATACGCAGTATTTT. This rearrangement joins TRBV5-1 to TRBJ2-3; TRBD2 might be the D (5 bases). Germline lookup yields CDR1 SGHRS and CDR2 YFSETQ. With 4 bases removed from V and 2 bases from J, the gap between germline ends came to 17 bases. The CDR3 loop spans 16 amino acids.

Comment on this clone: The sample holds other DNA sequences that translate to the same CDR3. The chain couples TRBV7-8 to TRBJ2-2, with D possibly TRBD1 on 6 matching bases. The CDR3 runs 15 residues. V was shortened by 0 bases and J by 1 base, with 6 bases between the two germline ends. CDR1 is SGHVS, CDR2 FQNEAQ, per germline. The CDR3 region has the DNA TGTGCCAGCAGCTTAGCACAGGGGAACACCGGGGAGCTGTTTTTT. Protein sequence: CASSLAQGNTGELFF.

Remarks on this clone: This sample includes further DNA sequences coding for the same CDR3. V is TRBV30 and J is TRBJ2-7, with 9 positions matching TRBD1. The CDR3 is 12 amino acids. Germline assignment: CDR1 GTSNPN and CDR2 SVGIG (reference sequence). V lost 5 bases to trimming and J lost 3 bases; unmatched junction nucleotides: 2. This chain's CDR3 is CAWAGQGYEQYF. Written as DNA, the CDR3 is TGTGCCTGGGCGGGACAGGGCTACGAGCAGTACTTC.

This sequence joins TRBV10-3 and TRBJ2-2, with 12 bases matching TRBD1. V shed 7 bases, J shed 6 bases, and the junction held 9 bases outside the gene matches. Germline V gene sequence: CDR1 ENHRY, CDR2 SYGVKD. This CDR3 spans 16 amino acids. The DNA for the CDR3 is TGTGCCATCACTAAGGGACAGGGGGCGTTGGCCGGGGAGCTGTTTTTT. Encoded protein: CAITKGQGALAGELFF.

The rearrangement links TRBV5-1 to TRBJ1-1; D gene unclear. The V and J ends lost 0 bases and 0 bases respectively, with 12 bases between them. This CDR3 has 16 amino acids. Germline values: CDR1 SGHRS, CDR2 YFSETQ. CDR3 bases: TGCGCCAGCAGCTTGGGGCCGGGGAGTCTGAACACTGAAGCTTTCTTT. Encoded protein: CASSLGPGSLNTEAFF.

V usage is TRBV9 and J usage is TRBJ2-1; 7 bases fit TRBD1. CDR3 length: 16 residues. Germline CDR1 is SGDLS and CDR2 is YYNGEE. The ends lost 3 bases at V and 1 base at J; junction bases unmatched: 7. The CDR3 sequence: CASSARQGISYNEQFF. Here the CDR3 DNA reads TGTGCCAGCAGCGCCAGACAGGGAATTTCCTACAATGAGCAGTTCTTC.

This chain joins TRBV2 and TRBJ2-5; 9 bases agree with TRBD1. V was clipped by 7 bases and J by 3 bases; unmatched bases: 12. The CDR3 has 16 residues. From germline, CDR1 is SNHLY and CDR2 FYNNEI. DNA for the CDR3: TGTGCCAGCACGGTAGGGACAGGGTTTTTTGAAGAGACCCAGTACTTC. Translation gives CASTVGTGFFEETQYF. The whole variable domain, remainder taken from reference TRBV2 and TRBJ2-5, is EPEVTQTPSHQVTQMGQEVILRCVPISNHLYFYWYRQILGQKVEFLVSFYNNEISEKSEIFDDQFSVERPDGSNFTLKIRSTKLEDSAMYFCASTVGTGFFEETQYFGPGTRLLVL.